The rows below give T cell receptor beta chains drawn from one sample of a study of blood T cell repertoires in COVID-19. The data were produced by immunoSEQ multiplex PCR, yet TCRdb's version contains in-frame clones alone and is incomplete. The sample shows 100,000 or so clones, 65% to 85% of them seen only once. Sequenced: peripheral blood. These receptors originate from a woman aged 55-70 years with acute or convalescent COVID-19. Both conserved end residues are part of each CDR3. The order of the fields is J gene, D gene, V gene, clone size, CDR3 DNA, CDR3 protein. A D gene is named only where the DNA matches it firmly. Size is stated for part of the rows, as once, few or many counts, or as a class when the clone is expanded.

TRBJ2-5 . TRBV7-3 . TGTGCCAGCAGCCCACAATCTGGCAGAAAAGAGACCCAGTACTTC CASSPQSGRKETQYF
TRBJ1-1 . TRBV3-1/TRBV3-2 . TGTGCCAGCAGCCAAGATATGAGGGATCGGGGTGCTTTCTTT CASSQDMRDRGAFF
TRBJ1-6 . TRBV9 . TGTGCCAGCAGCGCTCGAGGGTCTTATAATTCACCCCTCCACTTT CASSARGSYNSPLHF
TRBJ2-5 . TRBV7-2 few TGTGCCAGCAGCTTAGGAGCGGGGACACAAGAGACCCAGTACTTC CASSLGAGTQETQYF
TRBJ1-4 . TRBV4-1 few TGCGCCAGTCGGACTGAAACTAATGAAAAACTGTTTTTT CASRTETNEKLFF
TRBJ2-3 . TRBV6-1 . TGTGCCAGCAGTGAAGCCGTGGGGCAGGGGGGTCGAGATACGCAGTATTTT CASSEAVGQGGRDTQYF
TRBJ2-1 . TRBV5-1 . TGCGCCTCCGCTTTTGGGGAGTCATACAATGAGCAGTTCTTC CASAFGESYNEQFF
TRBJ1-4 . TRBV5-6 . TGTGCCAGCAGCTTGGTTACAACTAATGAAAAACTGTTTTTT CASSLVTTNEKLFF
TRBJ1-2 TRBD1 TRBV7-3 . TGTGCCAGCAGCTCCCGGACAGGGGATGGCTACACCTTC CASSSRTGDGYTF
TRBJ1-3 . TRBV3-1/TRBV3-2 . TGTGCCAGCAGCCAGTTCCTACCCGAGACTGGAAACACCATATATTTT CASSQFLPETGNTIYF
TRBJ1-1 . TRBV7-9 . TGTGCCAGCAGCTTAAACCAAGCCACTGAAGCTTTCTTT CASSLNQATEAFF
TRBJ1-2 . TRBV4-2 . TGTGCCAGCAGCACGCGGACAGAATCTAACTATGGCTACACCTTC CASSTRTESNYGYTF
TRBJ1-4 TRBD1 TRBV5-1 . TGCGCCAGCAGCTCAGGGACAGGGGGGTCTAATGAAAAACTGTTTTTT CASSSGTGGSNEKLFF
TRBJ2-1 TRBD2 TRBV24-1 . TGTGCCACCAGCCCTAGACTAGCGGGGGGCCCGAATGAGCAGTTCTTC CATSPRLAGGPNEQFF
TRBJ2-1 TRBD2 TRBV2 few TGTGCCAGCAGTAGCGGGGTAAGGAATGAGCAGTTCTTC CASSSGVRNEQFF
TRBJ2-4 TRBD2 TRBV4-1 . TGCGCCAGCAGCCAAGGGACTAGCGGGGGCTTTGGGAACATTCAGTACTTC CASSQGTSGGFGNIQYF
TRBJ2-1 TRBD1 TRBV28 . TGTGCCAGCAGAAACTCCGGGACAGGGCACAATGAGCAGTTCTTC CASRNSGTGHNEQFF
TRBJ1-2 TRBD1 TRBV19 . TGTGCCAGTAGTCCCCGGGGACAGGGGTACGGCTACACCTTC CASSPRGQGYGYTF
TRBJ1-6 . TRBV7-9 . TGTGCCAGCAGCTTACCAGGGGCAGGTTCACCCCTCCACTTT CASSLPGAGSPLHF
TRBJ2-1 TRBD2 TRBV2 many TGTGCCAGCAGGGACCCTCGGGGGGGCTGGAATGAGCAGTTCTTC CASRDPRGGWNEQFF
TRBJ2-1 . TRBV7-9 . TGTGCCAGCAGCTTAGAGGGGTTGGGGGGATTTGAGCAGTTCTTC CASSLEGLGGFEQFF
TRBJ1-6 . TRBV3-1/TRBV3-2 few TGTGCCAGCAGCATGAGTAGTAATTCACCCCTCCACTTT CASSMSSNSPLHF
TRBJ1-3 TRBD1 TRBV3-1/TRBV3-2 . TGTGCCAGCAGCCAGGCAGGGGGCCTGGGAAACACCATATATTTT CASSQAGGLGNTIYF
TRBJ1-2 . TRBV11-2 once TGTGCCAGCAGCTCGGCGACAGGAAGCTATGGCTACACCTTC CASSSATGSYGYTF
TRBJ1-2 . TRBV2 . TGTGCCATCTCACCCCTGGGAGGGACTGGTGGCTACACCTTC CAISPLGGTGGYTF
TRBJ1-1 . TRBV29-1 . TGCAGCGTTACACAAAACACTGAAGCTTTCTTT CSVTQNTEAFF
TRBJ1-5 . TRBV7-6 . TGTGCCAGCAGCTTATGGGGCCGGGACACTATTTCAGGGAGCAATCAGCCCCAGCATTTT CASSLWGRDTISGSNQPQHF
TRBJ1-2 . TRBV18 . TGTGCCAGCTCACCACAGGGGAACTATGGCTACACCTTC CASSPQGNYGYTF
TRBJ2-7 . TRBV7-2 . TGTGCCAGCAGCTTGGCACACTACGAGCAGTACTTC CASSLAHYEQYF
TRBJ2-1 TRBD2 TRBV11-2 . TGTGCCAGCAGCTCAATCAGCGGGGGGTACAATGAGCAGTTCTTC CASSSISGGYNEQFF
TRBJ1-2 . TRBV24-1 . TGTGCCACCAGTGATTCCTCCCGGGACAAGACCTATGGCTACACCTTC CATSDSSRDKTYGYTF
TRBJ2-5 TRBD2 TRBV28 . TGTGCCAGCAGTTTAGGTCGCTCGGCTAGCGGGGGGGACTACCAAGAGACCCAGTACTTC CASSLGRSASGGDYQETQYF
TRBJ1-1 . TRBV29-1 . TGCAGCGTGGGGGGTTGGGGATTCGGCACTGAAGCTTTCTTT CSVGGWGFGTEAFF
TRBJ2-7 . TRBV5-4 . TGTGCCAGCAGCAGCCCGGGGGGCCCGCGGCGTGGCGAGCAGTACTTC CASSSPGGPRRGEQYF
TRBJ1-6 . TRBV11-2 . TGTGCCAGCAGCCGAGACAGGTGGGATTCACCCCTCCACTTT CASSRDRWDSPLHF
TRBJ2-7 TRBD1 TRBV4-2 . TGTGCCAGCAGCCGGACGCAGGGGGCGGCGTACGAGCAGTACTTC CASSRTQGAAYEQYF
TRBJ1-2 TRBD1 TRBV6-5 . TGTGCCAGCAGCGACAGGGTTGGCTACACCTTC CASSDRVGYTF
TRBJ1-1 . TRBV12-3/TRBV12-4 . TGTGCCAGCAGTTTCGAGTGGGAAGCTTTCTTT CASSFEWEAFF
TRBJ1-5 . TRBV6-2/TRBV6-3 . TGTGCCAGCAGTTACCTCGGGGGAAGGGTAGATCAGCCCCAGCATTTT CASSYLGGRVDQPQHF
TRBJ1-5 . TRBV18 . TGTGCCAGCTCACGGTCACAAACGTTACAGCCCCAGCATTTT CASSRSQTLQPQHF
TRBJ2-3 TRBD1 TRBV9 . TGTGCCAGCAGCGCGACAGGGGCAGATACGCAGTATTTT CASSATGADTQYF